In its sample, the clone carrying this T cell receptor (beta chain) was seen once. This entry comes from a study of blood T cell repertoires in COVID-19. On the study more broadly: The study drew acute and convalescent COVID-19 samples from the United States, Italy and Spain. T cells, B-cell-depleted T cells, or PBMCs provided the cDNA or gDNA that served as material.

Measured with immunoSEQ multiplex PCR; TCRdb has only the in-frame clones, and not every one. The sample includes tens of thousands of clones, over 75% of them seen just once. The CDR3 loop spans 14 amino acids. The V segment lost 6 bases and the J segment 5 bases; nucleotides outside the gene matches: 9. Germline V gene sequence: CDR1 KGHSH, CDR2 LQKENI. Seattle's enrolled individuals joined amid active infection and were then monitored longitudinally. This TCR was sampled from a man older than 75 with COVID-19, enrolled during active disease. Sequenced material: peripheral blood. The V and J genes are TRBV18 and TRBJ2-5; 7 nucleotides match TRBD2. CDR3 DNA: TGTGCCAGCTCGACGACTAGCTGGGGGGAGACCCAGTACTTC. This sequence encodes CASSTTSWGETQYF.